A selection of T cell receptor beta chains follows, all from one sample in a study of T cell repertoires in cytomegalovirus infection. TCRdb reprocessed the reads with MiXCR, giving one entry per CDR3 protein. The table has more than 350,000 distinct CDR3 sequences, roughly 30% seen once. Source material: PBMCs. The receptors stem from a human donor in good health (CMV status not recorded). Some clones in this sample may be carry-over from other donors' samples. The CDR3 runs from the conserved cysteine through the conserved F or W. D genes are given only for firm matches. The listing skips clone size in some rows; elsewhere it reads once, few, many or a size class.

D gene,CDR3 length,V gene,clone size,J gene,CDR3 protein,CDR3 DNA
.,14,TRBV19,many,TRBJ1-1,CASSPSGRNTEAFF,TGTGCCAGTAGTCCATCGGGACGGAACACTGAAGCTTTCTTT
.,12,TRBV6-6,many,TRBJ1-2,CASSDWQDGYTF,TGTGCCAGCAGTGACTGGCAGGACGGCTACACCTTC
.,15,TRBV6-6,.,TRBJ1-5,CDSTLQDSSKQPQHF,TGTGACAGCACCCTACAGGACAGTAGCAAGCAGCCCCAGCATTTT
TRBD1,20,TRBV12-3/TRBV12-4,.,TRBJ2-6,CASSLTRARRQGSGANVLTF,TGTGCCAGCAGTCTCACTAGGGCCCGCCGACAGGGCTCTGGGGCCAACGTCCTGACTTTC
TRBD2,15,TRBV7-2,.,TRBJ2-1,CASSLESGGGVRLFF,TGTGCCAGCAGCTTAGAGTCTGGCGGGGGGGTTCGGTTGTTCTTC
.,15,TRBV29-1,few,TRBJ2-7,CSVEVPRVASYEQYF,TGCAGCGTTGAAGTCCCCAGGGTAGCTTCCTACGAGCAGTACTTC
.,15,TRBV2,few,TRBJ1-1,CASSEAWQENTEAFF,TGTGCCAGCAGTGAAGCGTGGCAGGAGAACACTGAAGCTTTCTTT
.,15,TRBV24-1,.,TRBJ2-7,CATSDPPGTSDEQYF,TGTGCCACCAGTGATCCCCCCGGGACCTCCGACGAGCAGTACTTC
.,14,TRBV7-2,.,TRBJ2-1,CASKSGHGQNEQCF,TGTGCCAGTAAAAGCGGGCACGGTCAGAATGAGCAGTGCTTC
.,16,TRBV7-9,many,TRBJ1-3,CASSLDPEYSGNTIYF,TGTGCCAGCAGCTTAGATCCGGAATACTCTGGAAACACCATATATTTT
.,12,TRBV28,.,TRBJ2-5,CASTRGSETQYF,TGTGCCAGCACTAGGGGTAGCGAGACCCAGTACTTC
TRBD1,13,TRBV6-1,.,TRBJ1-2,CASSSGQAYGYTF,TGTGCCAGCAGTTCGGGACAGGCTTATGGCTACACCTTC
.,13,TRBV5-1,few,TRBJ1-2,CASSHEGGNGYTF,TGCGCCAGCAGTCACGAGGGGGGCAATGGCTACACCTTC
.,13,TRBV5-1,.,TRBJ2-2,CASSLVLTGELFF,TGCGCCAGCAGCTTGGTTCTCACCGGGGAGCTGTTTTTT
TRBD2,15,TRBV7-2,.,TRBJ2-1,CASSSSGGVYDEQFF,TGTGCCAGCAGCTCTAGCGGGGGAGTGTACGATGAGCAGTTCTTC
.,15,TRBV7-2,many,TRBJ1-5,CASSLVVGVDQPQHF,TGTGCCAGCAGCTTAGTGGTTGGGGTGGATCAGCCCCAGCATTTT
TRBD1,15,TRBV7-2,few,TRBJ1-1,CASSLQGRLTGEAFF,TGTGCCAGCAGCTTACAAGGGAGACTGACAGGGGAAGCTTTCTTT
TRBD1,15,TRBV2,.,TRBJ2-7,CASRKTGVASYEQYF,TGTGCCAGCAGAAAGACAGGGGTTGCCTCCTACGAGCAGTACTTC
TRBD1,14,TRBV12-3/TRBV12-4,.,TRBJ1-6,CASSFTGGNSPLHF,TGTGCCAGCAGTTTTACAGGGGGGAATTCACCCCTCCACTTT
TRBD2,18,TRBV11-2,few,TRBJ2-5,CASSSISRLAGGQETQYF,TGTGCCAGCAGCTCTATTTCCCGACTAGCGGGGGGGCAAGAGACCCAGTACTTC
.,13,TRBV19,few,TRBJ1-5,CASSKEPVQPQHF,TGTGCCAGTAGTAAAGAACCCGTTCAGCCCCAGCATTTT
TRBD1,16,TRBV2,few,TRBJ1-4,CASDRGLIGTNEKLFF,TGTGCCAGCGACAGGGGGCTCATCGGAACTAATGAAAAACTGTTTTTT
TRBD2,16,TRBV14,few,TRBJ2-1,CASSALNSGGVYEQFF,TGTGCCAGCAGCGCGCTCAATAGCGGGGGGGTCTATGAGCAGTTCTTC
TRBD1,16,TRBV7-8,.,TRBJ2-4,CASSSATGTVFHIQYF,TGTGCCAGCAGCTCTGCGACCGGGACAGTTTTTCACATTCAGTACTTC
.,19,TRBV6-6,.,TRBJ1-1,CASSFPPRGWEPMITEAFF,TGTGCCAGCAGTTTCCCCCCTCGGGGCTGGGAACCCATGATCACTGAAGCTTTCTTT
.,14,TRBV7-2,few,TRBJ1-3,CASSLGRASNTIYF,TGTGCCAGCAGCTTAGGCAGGGCGTCCAACACCATATATTTT
.,14,TRBV25-1,.,TRBJ2-5,CASSRGLVFETQYF,TGTGCCAGCAGCAGGGGTCTCGTCTTCGAGACCCAGTACTTC
.,13,TRBV10-3,many,TRBJ1-6,CAISESGTSPLHF,TGTGCCATCAGTGAGTCGGGCACTTCACCCCTCCACTTT
.,15,TRBV20-1,.,TRBJ1-5,CSARDPASSNQPQHF,TGCAGTGCTAGAGATCCGGCTAGTAGCAATCAGCCCCAGCATTTT
.,13,TRBV7-8,many,TRBJ1-5,CASSRDISEPQHF,TGTGCCAGCAGCAGGGACATTTCTGAGCCCCAGCATTTT
TRBD2,19,TRBV5-4,.,TRBJ2-3,CASTLISGYTSDHTDTQYF,TGTGCCAGCACCCTTATCTCCGGATACACTAGCGACCACACAGATACGCAGTATTTT
.,15,TRBV6-1,.,TRBJ2-6,CASSEGYSGANVLTF,TGTGCCAGCAGTGAAGGGTACTCTGGGGCCAACGTCCTGACTTTC
.,16,TRBV7-2,many,TRBJ1-1,CASSLYFGRGNTEAFF,TGTGCCAGCAGCTTATACTTTGGCAGGGGGAACACTGAAGCTTTCTTT
.,15,TRBV5-5,few,TRBJ1-5,CASSWDSGGDQPQHF,TGTGCCAGCAGCTGGGATTCGGGGGGCGATCAGCCCCAGCATTTT
TRBD1,16,TRBV4-2,few,TRBJ1-4,CASSQAGTGRGEKLFF,TGTGCCAGCAGCCAGGCCGGGACAGGGCGTGGAGAAAAACTGTTTTTT
TRBD1,11,TRBV2,few,TRBJ1-1,CASSRTGVAFF,TGTGCCAGCAGTAGGACAGGGGTAGCTTTCTTT
.,14,TRBV11-2,few,TRBJ2-7,CASSWRTAVGEQYF,TGTGCCAGCAGCTGGAGGACAGCCGTCGGCGAGCAGTACTTC
TRBD1,14,TRBV7-6,many,TRBJ2-1,CASSPDRGPNEQFF,TGTGCCAGCAGCCCCGACAGGGGGCCTAATGAGCAGTTCTTC
TRBD2,15,TRBV11-2,.,TRBJ2-3,CAVRPTSGGADTQYF,TGTGCCGTCCGGCCAACTAGCGGGGGTGCAGATACGCAGTATTTT
.,12,TRBV2,once,TRBJ1-2,CASTVGNYGYTF,TGTGCCAGCACCGTGGGGAACTATGGCTACACCTTC
.,16,TRBV7-2,.,TRBJ1-2,CASSLTPLRGSGGYTF,TGTGCCAGCAGCTTAACCCCTCTCCGGGGATCGGGTGGCTACACCTTC
.,14,TRBV10-3,many,TRBJ1-2,CAISSGAANYGYTF,TGTGCCATCAGTTCCGGGGCAGCTAACTATGGCTACACCTTC
TRBD2,18,TRBV20-1,.,TRBJ2-6,CSAILSSGGPSGANVLTF,TGCAGTGCTATCCTCTCTAGCGGGGGCCCCTCTGGGGCCAACGTCCTGACTTTC
TRBD1,15,TRBV5-1,.,TRBJ2-7,CASSLAGTVTYEQYF,TGCGCCAGCAGCCTGGCCGGGACAGTAACCTACGAGCAGTACTTC
.,14,TRBV7-2,many,TRBJ1-6,CASSWTDYNSPLHF,TGTGCCAGCAGCTGGACGGATTATAATTCACCCCTCCACTTT
.,16,TRBV14,once,TRBJ2-3,CASSGTDRSSTDTQYF,TGTGCCAGCAGCGGAACAGACAGGTCCAGTACAGATACGCAGTATTTT
.,14,TRBV7-2,few,TRBJ1-2,CASSVQGYIYGYTF,TGTGCCAGCAGCGTACAGGGATACATCTATGGCTACACCTTC
.,15,TRBV5-6,.,TRBJ2-3,CASSLGQSNTDTQYF,TGTGCCAGCAGCTTGGGACAGTCGAACACAGATACGCAGTATTTT
.,14,TRBV19,few,TRBJ2-2,CASTDRIYTGELFF,TGTGCCAGTACTGACAGAATTTACACCGGGGAGCTGTTTTTT
TRBD2,17,TRBV6-8,few,TRBJ2-3,CASSYSTASGGTDTQYF,TGTGCCAGCAGTTACTCGACAGCTAGCGGGGGCACAGATACGCAGTATTTT